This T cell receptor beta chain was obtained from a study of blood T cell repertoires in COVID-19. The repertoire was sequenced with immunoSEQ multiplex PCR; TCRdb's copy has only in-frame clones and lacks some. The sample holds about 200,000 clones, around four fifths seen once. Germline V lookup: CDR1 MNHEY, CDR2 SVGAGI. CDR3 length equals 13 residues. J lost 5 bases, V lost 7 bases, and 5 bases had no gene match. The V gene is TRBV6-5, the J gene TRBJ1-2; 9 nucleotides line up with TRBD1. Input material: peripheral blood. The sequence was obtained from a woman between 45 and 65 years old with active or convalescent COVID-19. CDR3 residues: CASTLGTGYGYTF. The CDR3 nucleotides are TGTGCCAGCACCCTCGGGACAGGGTATGGCTACACCTTC.